The 3 T cell receptor beta chains given below trace back to one sample, sequenced in a study of T cell responses to AZD1222 COVID-19 vaccine. Sequenced by immunoSEQ multiplex PCR; TCRdb stores in-frame clones only, minus some. The profile covers about 120,000 clones, with around nine tenths appearing a single time and less than 8.5% taken by the ten largest. Sequenced material: peripheral blood, taken on day 0 of AZD1222 vaccination. Receptors originate from an adult in good health.

This sequence joins TRBV24-1 and TRBJ1-2; D remains ambiguous. In germline, CDR1 is KGHDR, CDR2 SFDVKD. This CDR3 region has 14 residues. The V gene lost 3 bases and the J gene lost 7 bases, with 14 bases spanning the gap. The CDR3 reads CATSDLGYPGGYTF. The DNA of the CDR3 is TGTGCCACCAGTGATCTGGGGTATCCAGGTGGCTACACCTTC.

This clone has a handful of counts. The chain is built from TRBV10-3 and TRBJ2-7; TRBD2 is a possible D gene (6 bases). The CDR3 sequence is 13 residues long. V was trimmed by 8 bases and J by 0 bases, leaving 11 bases between them. Germline values: CDR1 ENHRY, CDR2 SYGVKD. This CDR3 reads CAIGSGSSYEQYF. In nucleotides, the CDR3 is TGTGCCATCGGTAGCGGTAGCTCCTACGAGCAGTACTTC.

This rearrangement joins TRBV9 to TRBJ2-1; 9 positions agree with TRBD2. This CDR3 has 15 residues. V shed 3 bases and J 6 bases; nucleotides not matched to a gene: 7. CDR1 is SGDLS, CDR2 YYNGEE, per germline. The CDR3 region is CASSAEISGGNEQFF. CDR3 sequence (DNA): TGTGCCAGCAGCGCCGAAATTAGCGGGGGCAATGAGCAGTTCTTC.